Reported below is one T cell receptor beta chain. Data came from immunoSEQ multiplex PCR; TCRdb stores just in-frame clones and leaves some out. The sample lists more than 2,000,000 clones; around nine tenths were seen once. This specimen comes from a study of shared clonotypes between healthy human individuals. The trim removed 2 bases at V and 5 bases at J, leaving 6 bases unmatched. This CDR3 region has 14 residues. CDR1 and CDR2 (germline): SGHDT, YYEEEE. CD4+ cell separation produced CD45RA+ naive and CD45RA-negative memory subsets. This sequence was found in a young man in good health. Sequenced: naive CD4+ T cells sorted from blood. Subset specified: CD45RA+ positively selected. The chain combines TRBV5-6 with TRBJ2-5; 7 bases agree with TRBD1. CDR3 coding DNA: TGTGCCAGCAGCTTCACAGGGGTTGGGGAGACCCAGTACTTC. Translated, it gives CASSFTGVGETQYF.